This T cell receptor beta chain was observed in a study of T cells in Graves' hyperthyroidism and ophthalmopathy. General study points: Most clonotypes expanded in thyroid above 0.001 were likewise present in blood.

Those with hyperthyroidism were 18 to 65 years old, newly diagnosed, and ill for under 2 months. Uncontrolled infection, other autoimmune disease, pregnancy or lactation excluded patients. A word on this clonotype: Its cognate antigen is unknown.

Template material for amplifying TCR beta CDR3 regions consisted of RNA transcripts. Carried out on the TCR CDR3, a first-round RT-PCR used the HTBI primer set. TCRdb passed the multiplex PCR reads through MiXCR, listing each CDR3 protein once. The sample consists of about 560,000 distinct CDR3 sequences, 40% to 55% of them appearing once. This clonotype originated in a woman in her late teens or twenties with Graves' hyperthyroidism. The specimen sequenced was peripheral blood or thyroid tissue (not recorded which).

In DNA, the CDR3 is TGTGCCAGCAGTGACTCGGGCTGGGGTGGCACTGAAGCTTTCTTT. Residues: CASSDSGWGGTEAFF. The V call is TRBV6-4, the J call TRBJ1-1; D unclear. The CDR3 runs 15 residues. Germline loops: CDR1 MRHNA, CDR2 SNTAGT. V was pared by 0 bases and J by 4 bases, with 12 bases between.